The clone carrying this T cell receptor beta chain has only a few counts. Its antigen remains unknown. CDR1 is MNHEY and CDR2 is SVGAGI in the germline V gene. Trimming cost V 7 bases and J 1 base, with 12 bases left between them. This CDR3 region has 14 residues. The entry originates in a study of response to subunit inactivated influenza vaccine. General study findings and limits: The authors offered the suggestion that each seasonal influenza vaccination recruits few new T cells.

TCRdb fed the RT-PCR reads into MiXCR, producing one record per CDR3 protein. The table has over 450,000 distinct CDR3 sequences, around 13% seen once. The TCR sequence derives from a man aged 50 or older who received an inactivated influenza vaccine. The rearrangement joins TRBV6-5 to TRBJ2-3, with D possibly being TRBD2 (6 bases). The source material was PBMCs from blood, sampled about 40 days after vaccination. The CDR3 nucleotides read TGTGCCAGCAAGTTGACGGGGGGCACAGATACGCAGTATTTT. Translated, it gives CASKLTGGTDTQYF.